Listed here is a single TCR beta chain. Its antigen remains unidentified. With 7 bases removed from V and 6 bases from J, the gap between germline ends came to 17 bases. Looked up from germline, CDR1 is SGDLS and CDR2 is YYNGEE. The CDR3 spans 14 residues. PCR was performed using 60 Vbeta and 13 Jbeta primers. Original processing methods: It was a later analysis that counted 79 million or so unique TCR beta chains, of which around 11 million were shared. Assay: immunoSEQ multiplex PCR; the TCRdb copy retains only in-frame clones and omits some. V, J and clone size derive from that table, while D and trimming were established from the DNA sequence. This specimen shows approximately 110,000 clones; the ten leading clones hold around 3.5%. The sample originates from a study of cytomegalovirus exposure and HLA in healthy donors. General observations from the study: Further analysis, carried out later, found HLA-associated TCR beta chains more clonally expanded than equally common other chains. There was a cluster of highly shared sequence variants that was likely a sequencing artifact. Immune exposure data for these donors was limited to CMV serostatus.

The sequence derives from a man under 40 in good health and CMV-seronegative. The rearrangement joins TRBV9 to TRBJ2-1, with a weak D call TRBD1 (5 bases). The sequenced sample was PBMCs. The CDR3 here is CASAGRVGSNEQFF. CDR3 sequence (DNA): TGTGCCAGCGCCGGCAGGGTGGGATCCAATGAGCAGTTCTTC.